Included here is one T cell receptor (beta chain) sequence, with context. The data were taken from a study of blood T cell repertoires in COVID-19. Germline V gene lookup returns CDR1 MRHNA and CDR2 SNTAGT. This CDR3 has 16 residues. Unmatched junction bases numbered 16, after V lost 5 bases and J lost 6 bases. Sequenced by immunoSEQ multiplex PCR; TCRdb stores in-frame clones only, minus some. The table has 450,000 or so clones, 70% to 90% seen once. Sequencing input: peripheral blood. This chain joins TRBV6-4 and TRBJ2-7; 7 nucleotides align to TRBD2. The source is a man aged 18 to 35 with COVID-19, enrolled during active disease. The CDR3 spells CASSPDPLAPTGEQYF. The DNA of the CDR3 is TGTGCCAGCAGTCCCGATCCACTAGCGCCCACGGGCGAGCAGTACTTC.